These 11 T cell receptor beta chains were all obtained from the same sample, sequenced in a study of glioma-infiltrating T cells after dendritic cell vaccination. Using immunoSEQ multiplex PCR, the repertoire was profiled, and TCRdb retains in-frame clones only, with some absent. Among tens of thousands of clones listed, 85% were seen once. The sequences come from blood, collected before dendritic cell vaccination. These receptors were obtained from a human donor with glioblastoma.

The chain carries TRBV6-1 and TRBJ1-5; weak D call: TRBD1 (6 bases). CDR3 length: 15 amino acids. V lost 2 bases, J lost 5 bases, and 13 bases lay in between. Germline V gives CDR1 MNHNS, CDR2 SASEGT. The CDR3 spells CASSERVQGYQPQHF. CDR3 nucleotide sequence: TGTGCCAGCAGTGAACGGGTGCAGGGGTATCAGCCCCAGCATTTT.

The chain joins TRBV11-2 to TRBJ1-5; 7 bases match TRBD1. V trimming: 3 bases; J trimming: 1 base; junction bases outside the gene matches: 0. The CDR3 length is 14 residues. Germline CDR1 reads SGHAT; CDR2 reads FQNNGV. CDR3 sequence (DNA): TGTGCCAGCAGCTTGACAGGGAGCAATCAGCCCCAGCATTTT. It yields the protein CASSLTGSNQPQHF.

This clone was counted once. The rearrangement links TRBV5-4 to TRBJ2-7, with TRBD1 identical over 9 bases. The germline V gene has CDR1 SGHNT and CDR2 YYREEE (reference sequence). The CDR3 has 15 residues. J lost 6 bases, V lost 0 bases, and 7 bases had no gene match. CDR3 DNA sequence: TGTGCCAGCAGCTTGGAGGGACAGGGCATTGGCGAGCAGTACTTC. This translates into CASSLEGQGIGEQYF.

The chain is built from TRBV7-8 and TRBJ1-3; D not resolved. The CDR3 is 15 amino acids. V was clipped by 0 bases and J by 2 bases, with 8 bases between them. CDR1 and CDR2 (germline): SGHVS, FQNEAQ. The CDR3 nucleotides are TGTGCCAGCAGCTTAGCGGCCGGGACTGGAAACACCATATATTTT. It yields the protein CASSLAAGTGNTIYF.

The V and J genes are TRBV5-4 and TRBJ2-5; 12 bases agree with TRBD2. Trimming removed 3 bases from V and 2 bases from J; junction bases left unmatched: 5. Germline V gene data show CDR1 as SGHNT and CDR2 as YYREEE (reference sequence). This CDR3 contains 16 residues. CDR3 sequence: CASSSVGLAGQETQYF. CDR3 coding DNA: TGTGCCAGCAGCTCGGTCGGACTAGCGGGACAAGAGACCCAGTACTTC.

The CDR3 sequence is CASSLMGQGTDTQYF. CDR3 DNA: TGTGCCAGCAGCTTGATGGGGCAGGGCACAGATACGCAGTATTTT. J is TRBJ2-3 and V is TRBV11-2; D perhaps matches TRBD1 (5 bases). Germline assignment: CDR1 SGHAT and CDR2 FQNNGV. This CDR3 spans 15 amino acids. V lost 3 bases to trimming and J lost 1 base, with 11 bases between them.

The V call is TRBV15, the J call TRBJ2-5, with a possible D match to TRBD2 (5 bases). Looked up from germline, CDR1 is LNHNV and CDR2 is YYDKDF (reference sequence). Trimming removed 0 bases from V and 14 bases from J, with 22 bases in between. The CDR3 covers 15 residues. CDR3 in amino acids: CATSRDRSVPPTRYF. CDR3 bases: TGTGCCACCAGCAGAGATCGTAGCGTCCCCCCTACCCGCTACTTC.

The V and J genes are TRBV7-2 and TRBJ2-1; 10 bases line up with TRBD2. V shed 5 bases, J shed 4 bases, and the junction held 5 bases outside the gene matches. Per the germline V gene, CDR1 is SGHTA and CDR2 is FQGNSA. This CDR3 region has 15 residues. Written as DNA, the CDR3 is TGTGCCAGCAGCCGGCTTAGCGGGAGGTACAATGAGCAGTTCTTC. The encoded protein is CASSRLSGRYNEQFF.

The chain recombines TRBV7-3 with TRBJ2-4; 9 positions agree with TRBD1. The CDR3 covers 15 residues. The germline gives CDR1 SGHTA, CDR2 FQGTGA. V shed 0 bases, J shed 15 bases, and the junction held 12 bases outside the gene matches. The CDR3 region has the DNA TGTGCCAGCAGCTTAACGGACGGACAGGGGCTTCGTCGGTACTTC. Its protein is CASSLTDGQGLRRYF.

The chain uses TRBV9 and TRBJ2-1; D perhaps matches TRBD2 (6 bases). Germline-derived CDR1 and CDR2 are SGDLS and YYNGEE. This CDR3 comprises 15 residues. V was cut by 0 bases and J by 2 bases, with 9 bases left in between. CDR3 residues: CASSVVGSTYNEQFF. The CDR3 DNA follows: TGTGCCAGCAGCGTAGTCGGGAGTACCTACAATGAGCAGTTCTTC.

The rearrangement joins TRBV6-5 to TRBJ2-1; D unresolved. CDR3 length: 11 amino acids. Trimming shortened V by 6 bases and J by 10 bases, and 10 bases separated the two germline ends. Germline V CDR1 and CDR2: MNHEY, SVGAGI. The CDR3 spells CASSHSREQFF. The CDR3, as DNA: TGTGCCAGCAGCCATAGCCGGGAGCAGTTCTTC.